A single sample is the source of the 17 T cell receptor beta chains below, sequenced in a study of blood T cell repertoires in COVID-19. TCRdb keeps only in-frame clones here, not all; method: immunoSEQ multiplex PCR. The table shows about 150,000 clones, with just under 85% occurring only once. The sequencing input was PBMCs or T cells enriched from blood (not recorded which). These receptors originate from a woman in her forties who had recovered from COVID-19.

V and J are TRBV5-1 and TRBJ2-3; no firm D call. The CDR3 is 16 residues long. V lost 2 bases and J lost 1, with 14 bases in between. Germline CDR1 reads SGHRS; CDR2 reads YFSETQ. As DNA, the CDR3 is TGCGCCAGCAGCTTCAGTGGCGGTGGTGGCACAGATACGCAGTATTTT. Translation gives CASSFSGGGGTDTQYF.

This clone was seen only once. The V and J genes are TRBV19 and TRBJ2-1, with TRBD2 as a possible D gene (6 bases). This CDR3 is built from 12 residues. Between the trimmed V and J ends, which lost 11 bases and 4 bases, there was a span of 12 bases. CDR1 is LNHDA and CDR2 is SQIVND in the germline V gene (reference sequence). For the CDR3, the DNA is TGTGCCTCGGGACTTTTTTACAATGAGCAGTTCTTC. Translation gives CASGLFYNEQFF.

CDR3 sequence reads: CASSSDRGTGYTF. The CDR3 coding sequence is TGTGCCAGCAGCTCCGACAGGGGAACTGGCTACACCTTC. This sequence joins TRBV5-6 and TRBJ1-2; TRBD1 matches 8 bases. Germline CDR1 SGHDT, CDR2 YYEEEE. The CDR3 runs to 13 residues. Trimming cost V 3 bases and J 7 bases; bases outside gene matches: 5.

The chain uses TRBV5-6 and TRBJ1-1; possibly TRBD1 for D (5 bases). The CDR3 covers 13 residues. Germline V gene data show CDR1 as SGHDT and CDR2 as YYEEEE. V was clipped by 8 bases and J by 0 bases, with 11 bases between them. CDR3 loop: CASLGGMNTEAFF. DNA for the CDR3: TGTGCCAGTTTGGGGGGGATGAACACTGAAGCTTTCTTT.

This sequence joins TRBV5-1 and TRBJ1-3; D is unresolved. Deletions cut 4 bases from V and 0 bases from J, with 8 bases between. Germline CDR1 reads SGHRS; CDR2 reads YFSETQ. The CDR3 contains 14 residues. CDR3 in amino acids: CASSADYSGNTIYF. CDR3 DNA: TGCGCCAGCAGCGCGGATTACTCTGGAAACACCATATATTTT.

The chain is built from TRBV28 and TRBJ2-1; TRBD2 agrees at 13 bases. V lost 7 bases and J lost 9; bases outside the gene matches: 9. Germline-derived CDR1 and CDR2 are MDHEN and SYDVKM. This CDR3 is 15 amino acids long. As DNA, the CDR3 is TGTGCCAGCACCCTCGGACTAGCGGGAGCGGGTGAGCAGTTCTTC. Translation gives CASTLGLAGAGEQFF.

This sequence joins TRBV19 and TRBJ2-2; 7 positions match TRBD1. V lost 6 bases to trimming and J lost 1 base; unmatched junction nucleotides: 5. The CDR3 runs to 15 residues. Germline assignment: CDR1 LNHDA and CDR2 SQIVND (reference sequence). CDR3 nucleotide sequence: TGTGCCAGTAGCCTCGGACAGGTGAACACCGGGGAGCTGTTTTTT. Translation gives CASSLGQVNTGELFF.

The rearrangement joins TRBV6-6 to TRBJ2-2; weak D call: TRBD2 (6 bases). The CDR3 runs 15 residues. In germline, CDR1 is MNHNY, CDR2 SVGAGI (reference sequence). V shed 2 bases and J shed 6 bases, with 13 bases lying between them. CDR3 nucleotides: TGTGCCAGCAGTTACGCGGGGAGTATAGCCGGGGAGCTGTTTTTT. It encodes CASSYAGSIAGELFF.

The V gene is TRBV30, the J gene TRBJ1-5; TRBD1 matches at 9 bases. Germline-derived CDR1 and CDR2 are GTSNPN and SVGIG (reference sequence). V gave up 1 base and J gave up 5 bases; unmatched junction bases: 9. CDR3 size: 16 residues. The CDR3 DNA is TGTGCCTGGAGTGCGGATACAGGGGGCATATATCAGCCCCAGCATTTT. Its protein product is CAWSADTGGIYQPQHF.

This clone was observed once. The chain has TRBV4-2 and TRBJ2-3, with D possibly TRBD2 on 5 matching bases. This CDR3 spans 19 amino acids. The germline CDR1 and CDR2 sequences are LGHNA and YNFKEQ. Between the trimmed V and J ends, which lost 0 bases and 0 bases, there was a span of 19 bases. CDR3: CASSQDHRGRYSSTDTQYF. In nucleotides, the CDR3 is TGTGCCAGCAGCCAAGATCACCGGGGTCGGTATTCTAGCACAGATACGCAGTATTTT.

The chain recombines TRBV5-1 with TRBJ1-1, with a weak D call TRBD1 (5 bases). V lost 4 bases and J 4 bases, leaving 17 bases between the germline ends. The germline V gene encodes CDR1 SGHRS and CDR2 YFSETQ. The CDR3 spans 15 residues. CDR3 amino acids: CASSPWGVSGTEAFF. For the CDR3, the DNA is TGCGCCAGCAGCCCCTGGGGGGTTTCGGGCACTGAAGCTTTCTTT.

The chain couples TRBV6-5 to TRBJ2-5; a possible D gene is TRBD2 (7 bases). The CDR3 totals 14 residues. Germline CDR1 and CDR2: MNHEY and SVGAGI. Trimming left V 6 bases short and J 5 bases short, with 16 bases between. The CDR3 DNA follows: TGTGCCAGCAGAGAGGGGGGGGGACGTGAGACCCAGTACTTC. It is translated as CASREGGGRETQYF.

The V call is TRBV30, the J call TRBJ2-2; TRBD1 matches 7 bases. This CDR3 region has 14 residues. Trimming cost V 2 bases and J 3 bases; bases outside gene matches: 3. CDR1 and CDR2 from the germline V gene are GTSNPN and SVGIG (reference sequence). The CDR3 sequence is CAWSFGTDTGELFF. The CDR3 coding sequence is TGTGCCTGGAGTTTCGGGACAGACACCGGGGAGCTGTTTTTT.

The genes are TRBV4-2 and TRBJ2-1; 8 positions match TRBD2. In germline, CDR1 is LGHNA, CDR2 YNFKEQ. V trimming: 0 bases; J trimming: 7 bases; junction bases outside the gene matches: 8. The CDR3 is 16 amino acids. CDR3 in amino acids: CASSQDLLAGQNEQFF. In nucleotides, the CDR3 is TGTGCCAGCAGCCAAGATTTGCTAGCGGGTCAGAATGAGCAGTTCTTC.

For the CDR3, the DNA is TGTGCCAGCAGCTTAGGAACGCGGGGGGGCGGCCAAGAGACCCAGTACTTC. Its protein is CASSLGTRGGGQETQYF. The chain links TRBV11-3 to TRBJ2-5; TRBD2 agrees at 9 bases. The CDR3 consists of 17 residues. V was pared by 1 base and J by 1 base, with 7 bases of the junction left unmatched. Germline V lookup: CDR1 SGHNT, CDR2 YENEEA.

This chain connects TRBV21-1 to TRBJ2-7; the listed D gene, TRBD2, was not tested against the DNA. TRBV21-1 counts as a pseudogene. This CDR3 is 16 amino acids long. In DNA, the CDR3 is TGTGCCAGCAGCTCAATACGGGGGGAACACTCCTACGAGCAGTACTTC. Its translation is CASSSIRGEHSYEQYF.

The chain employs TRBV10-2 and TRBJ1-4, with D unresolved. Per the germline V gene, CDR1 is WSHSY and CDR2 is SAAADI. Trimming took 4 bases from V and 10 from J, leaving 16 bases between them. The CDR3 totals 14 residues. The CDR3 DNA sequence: TGCGCCAGCAGTGTGGATAGACCTCCGGGAAAACTGTTTTTT. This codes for CASSVDRPPGKLFF.